This TCR beta chain appears in the sequencing data of a study of identical twins. Study-wide points: Twins shared out-of-frame alpha sequences with excess low generation probability.

TCRdb itself ran the 5' RACE reads through MiXCR, one entry per CDR3 protein. The table has approximately 500,000 distinct CDR3 sequences, less than 25% seen once. A remark on this clonotype: Its specificity is not known.

Germline CDR1 SGHKS, CDR2 YYEKEE (reference sequence). V lost 3 bases, J lost 2 bases, and 12 bases lay in between. The CDR3 is made up of 14 amino acids. These records were also assigned to another study, of T cells expressing NK-cell markers. That investigation notes: With respect to HCMV, seven of the eight sequenced donors were seropositive, and one was seronegative. Sorting was restricted to alpha-beta TCR T cells by an anti-gamma-delta TCR antibody in several experiments.

The chain has TRBV5-5 and TRBJ2-7; a weak D match, TRBD2 (7 bases). This clonotype was obtained from a woman aged 18-29 years in good health. Input material: CD4+ T cells sorted from blood. The CDR3 reads CASSSPGGTYEQYF. CDR3 in DNA: TGTGCCAGCAGCTCTCCGGGGGGCACCTACGAGCAGTACTTC.